This T cell receptor (beta chain) was sequenced during a study of blood T cell repertoires in COVID-19. Study context: PBMCs, B-cell-depleted T cells, or T cells provided the cDNA or gDNA that made up the material.

Germline CDR1 is SGHKS and CDR2 is YYEKEE (reference sequence). CDR3 length equals 16 residues. Trimming cost V 4 bases and J 2 bases, with 17 bases left between them. Repertoires were generated with immunoSEQ multiplex PCR, while TCRdb's copy carries only in-frame clones and drops some. The table has roughly 24,000 clones, 80% to 95% seen once. This chain connects TRBV5-5 to TRBJ2-3; D is unclear. Sequenced: peripheral blood. This TCR came from a human donor in a cohort sampled during active COVID-19. The CDR3 region has the DNA TGTGCCAGCAGCCCGGTAGGCGGCAGATACACAGATACGCAGTATTTT. It is translated as CASSPVGGRYTDTQYF.